The source of this T cell receptor (beta chain) is a study of T cell responses to AZD1222 COVID-19 vaccine. Study-level findings and limits: Two AZD1222 doses significantly raised spike-specific TCR breadth and depth over controls. Most donors were white British, females outnumbered males, and clonal diversity was possibly underestimated.

Germline CDR1 reads MDHEN; CDR2 reads SYDVKM. The V end was cut by 6 bases, the J end by 3 bases, with 6 bases between. There are 11 residues in the CDR3. A remark on this clone: Its target is unknown.

TCRdb's copy holds only in-frame clones and misses some; the assay was immunoSEQ multiplex PCR. The sample carries some 130,000 clones, around 90% recorded once. The sample was peripheral blood, taken on day 0 of AZD1222 vaccination. The sequence was obtained from an adult in good health. The V gene is TRBV28, the J gene TRBJ2-7; no clear D. The CDR3 sequence: CASRVYYEQYF. In DNA form, the CDR3 reads TGTGCCAGCAGGGTCTACTACGAGCAGTACTTC.